This is a list of T cell receptor beta chains from one sample in a study of shared clonotypes between healthy human individuals. Here immunoSEQ multiplex PCR was the method, and the copy in TCRdb shows in-frame clones only, minus some. Of more than 200,000 clones in the sample, 50% to 75% were seen once. The sample taken for sequencing was memory CD4+ T cells sorted from blood. These receptors were taken from a man aged 30 to 39 in good health. Each CDR3 is given with its conserved first and last residue. The order of the fields is J gene, V gene, clone size, D gene, CDR3 length, CDR3 protein, CDR3 DNA. The D gene is left open where the match is weak. Not all rows give a size; the values are once, few, many and, for expanded clones, a class.

TRBJ2-3	TRBV5-1	-	TRBD2	21	CASSLTKDRFDRTSGGDTQYF	TGCGCCAGCAGCTTGACAAAGGACAGGTTTGATAGGACTAGCGGAGGAGATACGCAGTATTTT
TRBJ2-1	TRBV14	-	TRBD1	17	CASSLLMPGQGTNEQFF	TGTGCCAGCAGTCTCCTAATGCCGGGACAGGGGACGAATGAGCAGTTCTTC
TRBJ2-7	TRBV2	few	-	11	CASSETRGQYF	TGTGCCAGCAGTGAGACGAGGGGGCAGTACTTC
TRBJ1-1	TRBV18	-	TRBD1	13	CATRTTGGTEAFF	TGTGCCACCCGAACGACAGGGGGTACTGAAGCTTTCTTT
TRBJ2-5	TRBV10-3	-	-	13	CAISESRDETQYF	TGTGCCATCAGTGAGTCTAGGGACGAGACCCAGTACTTC
TRBJ1-4	TRBV29-1	-	-	15	CSVGGSGSPNEKLFF	TGCAGCGTTGGAGGCAGCGGCAGTCCCAATGAAAAACTGTTTTTT
TRBJ2-1	TRBV10-3	-	-	14	CAISPPDSYNEQFF	TGTGCCATCAGCCCCCCTGACTCCTACAATGAGCAGTTCTTC
TRBJ2-3	TRBV27	-	TRBD1	16	CASRYNPGQGTDTQYF	TGTGCCAGCCGATACAACCCGGGACAGGGCACAGATACGCAGTATTTT
TRBJ2-5	TRBV6-1	-	TRBD1	12	CASSERGQTQYF	TGTGCCAGCAGTGAGAGGGGGCAGACCCAGTACTTC
TRBJ2-7	TRBV5-4	-	TRBD1	17	CASSSGPRTGSSYEQYF	TGTGCCAGCAGCTCTGGCCCCCGGACAGGGTCAAGCTACGAGCAGTACTTC
TRBJ2-7	TRBV1	-	-	19	CTSSQVGGEGGGKGDEQYF	TGCACCAGCAGCCAAGTAGGAGGGGAGGGTGGCGGGAAGGGGGACGAGCAGTACTTC
TRBJ2-1	TRBV19	-	-	17	CASSIVGTGVSYNEQFF	TGTGCCAGTAGTATAGTGGGAACGGGAGTCTCCTACAATGAGCAGTTCTTC
TRBJ2-1	TRBV6-1	-	-	15	CASSAEISLYNEQFF	TGTGCCAGCAGTGCCGAGATATCCCTATACAATGAGCAGTTCTTC
TRBJ2-1	TRBV4-1	-	TRBD1	14	CASSGGQGNNEQFF	TGCGCCAGCAGCGGGGGACAGGGTAACAATGAGCAGTTCTTC
TRBJ2-1	TRBV28	-	-	11	CASMSPDEQFF	TGTGCCAGCATGAGTCCCGATGAGCAGTTCTTC
TRBJ1-4	TRBV11-2	-	-	15	CASSLASGTNEKLFF	TGTGCCAGCAGCTTAGCATCTGGGACTAATGAAAAACTGTTTTTT
TRBJ2-1	TRBV29-1	-	-	13	CSVVVRFSWEQFF	TGCAGCGTTGTTGTCCGTTTCTCTTGGGAGCAGTTCTTC
TRBJ2-7	TRBV5-5	many	-	15	CASSLGSGGWYEQYF	TGTGCCAGCAGCTTGGGTTCAGGGGGGTGGTACGAGCAGTACTTC
TRBJ1-1	TRBV5-4	many	-	13	CASSLPGGSEAFF	TGTGCCAGCAGCTTGCCCGGGGGCTCTGAAGCTTTCTTT
TRBJ1-1	TRBV5-1	few	-	14	CASSLGYGTIVAFF	TGCGCCAGCAGCTTGGGGTACGGAACTATTGTTGCTTTCTTT
TRBJ2-7	TRBV5-4	-	-	15	CASSSGLLSSYEQYF	TGTGCCAGCAGCTCGGGACTTCTGAGCTCCTACGAGCAGTACTTC
TRBJ1-2	TRBV19	-	TRBD1	17	CASSIAGVSGGYYGYTF	TGTGCCAGTAGTATAGCGGGGGTTTCAGGGGGCTACTATGGCTACACCTTC
TRBJ2-1	TRBV5-1	-	-	15	CASKDYGVSQGEQFF	TGCGCCAGCAAAGACTACGGAGTCTCGCAAGGTGAGCAGTTCTTC
TRBJ2-7	TRBV2	-	-	12	CASQGTSYEQYF	TGTGCCAGCCAGGGGACCTCCTACGAGCAGTACTTC
TRBJ1-2	TRBV20-1	few	-	10	CSANGYGYTF	TGCAGTGCTAACGGGTATGGCTACACCTTC
TRBJ2-1	TRBV5-6	-	TRBD2	15	CASSRAGVYYNEQFF	TGTGCCAGCAGCCGAGCGGGAGTTTACTACAATGAGCAGTTCTTC
TRBJ2-7	TRBV7-1	-	TRBD2	12	CASGSGNYEQYF	TGTGCCAGCGGTAGCGGGAACTACGAGCAGTACTTC
TRBJ1-2	TRBV2	few	TRBD1	13	CASNGDRVYGYTF	TGTGCCAGCAACGGGGACAGGGTTTATGGCTACACCTTC
TRBJ2-7	TRBV28	-	-	12	CASSLISYEQYF	TGTGCCAGCAGTTTAATTTCCTACGAGCAGTACTTC
TRBJ2-5	TRBV28	-	TRBD1	15	CASSPWTGIGETQYF	TGTGCCAGCTCCCCCTGGACAGGGATCGGGGAGACCCAGTACTTC
TRBJ2-2	TRBV6-6	-	-	13	CASSYVGSGELFF	TGTGCCAGCAGTTACGTCGGGTCCGGGGAGCTGTTTTTT
TRBJ2-3	TRBV7-9	-	-	12	CASSPLSDTQYF	TGTGCCAGCAGCCCCCTTTCAGATACGCAGTATTTT
TRBJ1-5	TRBV9	-	-	13	CASSVWGTQPQHF	TGTGCCAGCAGCGTTTGGGGAACTCAGCCCCAGCATTTT
TRBJ1-2	TRBV30	-	TRBD1	13	CAWSGTGTYGYTF	TGTGCCTGGAGTGGGACAGGAACATATGGCTACACCTTC
TRBJ1-5	TRBV29-1	-	TRBD1	13	CSVGQGAGQPQHF	TGCAGCGTGGGACAGGGGGCGGGCCAGCCCCAGCATTTT
TRBJ2-1	TRBV7-6	few	-	15	CASSRLGSSYNEQFF	TGTGCCAGCAGTAGACTAGGGAGCTCCTACAATGAGCAGTTCTTC
TRBJ2-1	TRBV11-2	-	TRBD2	15	CASSLTSGTDMKQFF	TGTGCCAGCAGCTTAACTAGCGGGACTGATATGAAGCAGTTCTTC
TRBJ1-2	TRBV7-5	few	-	17	CVRSPNGFEGEGYGYTF	TGTGTCAGAAGCCCAAACGGGTTCGAGGGAGAAGGGTATGGCTACACCTTC
TRBJ2-3	TRBV6-4	-	TRBD2	16	CASSRLAGESADTQYF	TGTGCCAGCAGTCGGCTAGCGGGAGAAAGCGCAGATACGCAGTATTTT
TRBJ2-5	TRBV9	-	TRBD1	14	CASSAGQGQETQYF	TGTGCCAGCAGCGCCGGACAGGGACAAGAGACCCAGTACTTC
TRBJ2-1	TRBV11-3	-	-	12	CASSRQDSGQFF	TGTGCCAGCAGCCGTCAGGACAGCGGGCAGTTCTTC
TRBJ1-1	TRBV18	-	-	13	CASSPRRGTEAFF	TGTGCCAGCTCACCACGCAGGGGAACTGAAGCTTTCTTT
TRBJ2-7	TRBV5-1	-	TRBD2	14	CASSSGLAPYEQYF	TGCGCCAGCAGCTCGGGACTAGCTCCCTACGAGCAGTACTTC
TRBJ2-7	TRBV2	few	-	15	CASSGGTGALFEQYF	TGTGCCAGCAGCGGCGGGACGGGAGCGCTCTTCGAGCAGTACTTC
TRBJ2-7	TRBV6-6	many	TRBD1	13	CASRWTGGDEQYF	TGTGCCAGCAGATGGACAGGGGGCGACGAGCAGTACTTC
TRBJ2-3	TRBV6-5	-	-	13	CASYRQGTDTQYF	TGTGCCAGCTATAGACAGGGCACAGATACGCAGTATTTT
TRBJ1-5	TRBV4-1	-	-	15	CASSPVSGGGQPQHF	TGCGCCAGCAGCCCAGTAAGTGGTGGGGGTCAGCCCCAGCATTTT
TRBJ1-4	TRBV2	-	-	15	CASSEEDSGHEKLFF	TGTGCCAGCAGTGAAGAGGACAGTGGGCATGAAAAACTGTTTTTT
TRBJ2-3	TRBV6-5	few	-	12	CASAVSGLRQYF	TGTGCCAGCGCGGTCTCAGGGCTGAGGCAGTATTTT
TRBJ1-1	TRBV9	-	-	15	CASSVGPAPNTEAFF	TGTGCCAGCAGCGTAGGACCGGCCCCGAACACTGAAGCTTTCTTT
TRBJ2-3	TRBV5-1	-	-	13	CASSVSPTDTQYF	TGCGCCAGCAGCGTTAGCCCCACAGATACGCAGTATTTT
TRBJ1-1	TRBV7-3	many	TRBD1	15	CASSLDRAWNTEAFF	TGTGCCAGCAGCTTAGACAGGGCGTGGAACACTGAAGCTTTCTTT
TRBJ2-5	TRBV1	-	-	16	CTSSQRLAAQKETQYF	TGCACCAGCAGCCAGCGACTAGCGGCCCAAAAAGAGACCCAGTACTTC
TRBJ1-1	TRBV5-4	once	-	14	CASSLAGGNTEAFF	TGTGCCAGCAGCTTGGCTGGAGGAAACACTGAAGCTTTCTTT